This T cell receptor beta chain is from a study of shared clonotypes between healthy human individuals. V shed 6 bases and J shed 1 base, with 11 bases lying between them. Germline lookup yields CDR1 MNHEY and CDR2 SVGAGI. The CDR3 is 14 residues long. Clones were sequenced by immunoSEQ multiplex PCR, and TCRdb holds only the in-frame ones, with some missing. The sample contains about 2 million clones, about 94% of which appear only once. As defined, naive CD8 cells were CD45RO-negative and positively selected for CCR7, with terminally differentiated effector memory CD45RA+ cells excluded. This chain connects TRBV6-5 to TRBJ2-3; D perhaps matches TRBD2 (6 bases). Sequenced input: naive CD8+ T cells sorted from blood. This clonotype was obtained from a man aged 18 to 35 in good health. The CDR3 region is CASSPTSRTDTQYF. CDR3 in DNA: TGTGCCAGCAGCCCGACTAGTCGCACAGATACGCAGTATTTT.